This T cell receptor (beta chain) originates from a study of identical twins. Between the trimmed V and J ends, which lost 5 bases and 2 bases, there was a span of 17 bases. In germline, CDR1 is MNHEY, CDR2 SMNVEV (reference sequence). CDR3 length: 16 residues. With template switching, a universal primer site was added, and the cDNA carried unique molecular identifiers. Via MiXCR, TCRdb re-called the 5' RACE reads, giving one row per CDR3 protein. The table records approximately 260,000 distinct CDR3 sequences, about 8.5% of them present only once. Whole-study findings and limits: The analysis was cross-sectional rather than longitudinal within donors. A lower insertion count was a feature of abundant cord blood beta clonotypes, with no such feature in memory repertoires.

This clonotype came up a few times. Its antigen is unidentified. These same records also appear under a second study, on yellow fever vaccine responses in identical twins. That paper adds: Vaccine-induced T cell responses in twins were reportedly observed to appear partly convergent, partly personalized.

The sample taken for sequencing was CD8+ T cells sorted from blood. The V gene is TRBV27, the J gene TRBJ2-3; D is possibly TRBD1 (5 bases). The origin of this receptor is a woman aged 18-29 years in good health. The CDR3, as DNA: TGTGCCAGCAGTCTCTCTAGGGGCAGGAACACAGATACGCAGTATTTT. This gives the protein CASSLSRGRNTDTQYF.